The 2 T cell receptor beta chains below all came from one sample that was sequenced in a study of blood T cell repertoires in COVID-19. Measured with immunoSEQ multiplex PCR; TCRdb has only the in-frame clones, and not every one. The table records about 75,000 clones, 79% of them present only once. Sequences were obtained from peripheral blood. These TCRs come from an elderly woman with active or convalescent COVID-19.

The rearrangement links TRBV28 to TRBJ2-1; 8 nucleotides match TRBD2. The CDR3 spans 15 residues. Germline loops: CDR1 MDHEN, CDR2 SYDVKM. V lost 8 bases and J lost 3; bases outside the gene matches: 9. CDR3 bases: TGTGCCAGCCGCGTGGGGGCGGGGGGCTACAATGAGCAGTTCTTC. Translating it yields CASRVGAGGYNEQFF.

V usage is TRBV27 and J usage is TRBJ1-5, with D perhaps TRBD1 (6 bases). In germline, CDR1 is MNHEY, CDR2 SMNVEV (reference sequence). The V gene lost 6 bases and the J gene lost 3 bases, with 15 bases spanning the gap. The CDR3 covers 15 residues. The CDR3 sequence is CASRAIGGPNQPQHF. The CDR3 DNA follows: TGTGCCAGCAGGGCTATCGGGGGGCCCAATCAGCCCCAGCATTTT.